This TCR beta chain emerged from a study of T cells in Graves' hyperthyroidism and ophthalmopathy. Study-wide findings and caveats: The model forecast ophthalmopathy, anticipating it by a median approximately 6 months before onset.

The investigators amplified TCR beta CDR3 regions from RNA transcripts. First-round RT-PCR with HTBI primers amplified the TCR CDR3 region. TCRdb independently ran MiXCR on the multiplex PCR reads; one entry per CDR3 protein. The data show roughly 380,000 distinct CDR3 sequences, about 14% seen once. This clonotype was counted ten times or more. Its matching antigen is unknown. This CDR3 region has 16 residues. After removal of 2 bases from V and 4 bases from J, the junction contained 6 bases not matched to a gene. CDR1 is SGHAT and CDR2 is FQNNGV in the germline V gene. The chain links TRBV11-2 to TRBJ2-3, with TRBD2 identical over 10 bases. The TCR was taken from a woman aged 60-75 years with Graves' hyperthyroidism. The sample comprised blood. The CDR3 DNA follows: TGTGCCAGCAGCTTATCTAGCGGGAGTAAAGCAGATACGCAGTATTTT. Its translation: CASSLSSGSKADTQYF.